This is a list of T cell receptor beta chains from one sample in a study of OX40 agonist ivuxolimab in advanced cancers. The data were produced by immunoSEQ multiplex PCR, yet TCRdb's version contains in-frame clones alone and is incomplete. The sample yields 30,000 to 40,000 clones, about 90% seen once. The sample here was CD4+ or CD8+ T cells sorted from blood, taken in a trial of the OX40 agonist ivuxolimab. Source of these receptors: an adult with an advanced solid tumor such as melanoma, head and neck, liver or kidney cancer. CDR3s include the opening cysteine and the closing phenylalanine or tryptophan. A D gene is named only where the DNA matches it firmly. Rows may omit the clone size; those that give it use once, few, many or a size class.

d_call cdr3_length clone_size j_call v_call cdr3_nt cdr3_aa
. 15 . TRBJ2-7 TRBV13 TGTGCCAGCAGCCAACCCGGGACACGAACCTACGAGCAGTACTTC CASSQPGTRTYEQYF
. 13 . TRBJ2-3 TRBV9 TGTGCCAGCAGCGTAGGGGGCCGCAGCACGCAGTATTTT CASSVGGRSTQYF
. 12 . TRBJ2-7 TRBV30 TGTGCCGGATCTGATAATGGACGCGAGCAGTACTTC CAGSDNGREQYF
TRBD2 15 . TRBJ2-3 TRBV5-6 TGTGCCAGCAGCTTGAGAGCCCTGGGAGGGGATACGCAGTATTTT CASSLRALGGDTQYF
. 11 . TRBJ2-7 TRBV2 TGTGCCAGCACAGTTTCCTACGAGCAGTACTTC CASTVSYEQYF
. 13 . TRBJ2-7 TRBV27 TGTGCCAGCAGTTTGGGTGAGGGCTACGAGCAGTACTTC CASSLGEGYEQYF
TRBD1 13 . TRBJ1-2 TRBV27 TGTGCCAGCAGTCCCTGGGACAGGGGGGGCTACACCTTC CASSPWDRGGYTF
. 12 . TRBJ1-1 TRBV19 TGTGCCAGTACCCTTGCCTCGGGGGATGCTTTCTTT CASTLASGDAFF
. 13 . TRBJ2-2 TRBV27 TGTGCCAGCAGCAACGGGCCCCTTGGGGAGCTGTTTTTT CASSNGPLGELFF
. 13 once TRBJ2-7 TRBV28 TGTGCCAGCAGTTTAGGGGACTTGGGCGAGCAGTACTTC CASSLGDLGEQYF
. 14 once TRBJ1-1 TRBV5-4 TGTGCCAGCAGCTTGTTACAGTCGAACACTGAAGCTTTCTTT CASSLLQSNTEAFF
TRBD1 13 . TRBJ1-2 TRBV6-6 TGTGCCAGCAGCCCAGGGGGAGACTATGGCTACACCTTC CASSPGGDYGYTF
TRBD1 18 once TRBJ1-2 TRBV4-3 TGCGCCAGCAGCCAACTAGCGGAAGCTGAGAGACAGGGCCTCGGCTACACCTTC CASSQLAEAERQGLGYTF
. 14 . TRBJ1-4 TRBV7-9 TGTGCCAGCAGCCCACCCAATAGGGGTGAAAAACTGTTTTTT CASSPPNRGEKLFF